These 16 T cell receptor beta chains were sequenced from one sample in a study of human T cells and chemical hapten exposure (dated by TCRdb to about 2021). Receptor libraries were prepared by RACE. Sequencing instrument: NextSeq 500. Clones were called with MiXCR by TCRdb after fastp trimmed the public reads at Q25, and only in-frame beta chains were retained. Records with the same CDR3 protein are collapsed into one entry carrying the most frequent genes and DNA. In all, the sample holds more than 45,000 distinct CDR3 sequences, and around 11% of those were seen once. The ten largest make up 2% to 2.5% of the sample. The time point tag for this specimen amounts to: patch test 3, about 24 weeks after DPC sensitization. The treatment or condition label, as the study defines it: therapeutic diphenylcyclopropenone sensitization with weekly scalp DPC. This specimen was whole blood, taken in connection with sensitization to the hapten diphenylcyclopropenone (DPC). The receptors were sampled from a man in his thirties or forties with alopecia areata. Some clones in this sample may be carry-over from other donors' samples.

This clonotype was counted between two and nine times. V and J are TRBV3-1 and TRBJ1-1, with D hard to call. Trimming stripped 5 bases from V and 1 base from J, with 11 bases between. The CDR3 is 14 amino acids. CDR1 and CDR2 (germline): LGHDT, YNNKEL (reference sequence). This chain's CDR3 is CASSSRGKNTEAFF. CDR3 sequence (DNA): TGTGCCAGCAGCTCCCGGGGTAAGAACACTGAAGCTTTCTTT. The complete variable domain, with remaining parts taken from reference TRBV3-1 and TRBJ1-1, reads DTAVSQTPKYLVTQMGNDKSIKCEQNLGHDTMYWYKQDSKKFLKIMFSYNNKELIINETVPNRFSPKSPDKAHLNLHINSLELGDSAVYFCASSSRGKNTEAFFGQGTRLTVV.

V gene TRBV28 combines with J gene TRBJ2-5, with D uncertain. In germline, CDR1 is MDHEN, CDR2 SYDVKM. This CDR3 has 15 amino acids. The V end was cut by 1 base, the J end by 1 base, with 10 bases between. CDR3 sequence (DNA): TGTGCCAGCAGTTTATCGCCCAGAGGCCAAGAGACCCAGTACTTC. Translation gives CASSLSPRGQETQYF.

This chain connects TRBV27 to TRBJ1-5, with D unclear. V lost 5 bases to trimming and J lost 2 bases, with 10 bases between them. The CDR3 extends over 14 amino acids. Germline CDR1 MNHEY, CDR2 SMNVEV (reference sequence). For the CDR3, the DNA is TGTGCCAGCAGTCCTCGACGGCGCAATCAGCCCCAGCATTTT. This codes for CASSPRRRNQPQHF.

This chain joins TRBV4-2 and TRBJ2-1; 7 positions agree with TRBD1. Germline CDR1 reads LGHNA; CDR2 reads YNFKEQ. V lost 1 base and J lost 2; bases outside the gene matches: 2. CDR3 length: 15 residues. The CDR3 nucleotides read TGTGCCAGCAGCCAAGGGACAGGTACCTACAATGAGCAGTTCTTC. Translation gives CASSQGTGTYNEQFF.

The rearrangement joins TRBV5-1 to TRBJ2-3; 8 bases line up with TRBD2. Germline CDR1 and CDR2: SGHRS and YFSETQ. J gave up 0 bases and V 1 base, and 4 bases lay outside the gene matches. This CDR3 is built from 16 residues. The CDR3 DNA sequence: TGCGCCAGCAGCTTGTCGACGGGGGGGAGCACAGATACGCAGTATTTT. Encoded protein: CASSLSTGGSTDTQYF.

This clonotype was found many times. The V call is TRBV6-2 or TRBV6-3, the J call TRBJ2-2; 12 bases map to TRBD2. Per germline, CDR1 MNHEY and CDR2 SVGEGT. V lost 2 bases and J lost 1; bases outside the gene matches: 8. The CDR3 spans 19 residues. The CDR3 nucleotides are TGTGCCAGCAGTTACCCGGGTCGGGGACTAGCGGGGAACACCGGGGAGCTGTTTTTT. Translation gives CASSYPGRGLAGNTGELFF.

The sample holds many counts of this clonotype. This rearrangement joins TRBV29-1 to TRBJ2-7, with 11 positions matching TRBD2. Trimming took 6 bases from V and 2 from J; bases not matched to a gene: 3. From germline, CDR1 is SQVTM and CDR2 ANQGSEA. The CDR3 loop spans 13 amino acids. The CDR3 DNA follows: TGCAGCGTCGGGACTAGCGGAACCTACGAGCAGTACTTC. Translating gives CSVGTSGTYEQYF.

This clonotype was observed a few times. The rearrangement uses TRBV25-1 and TRBJ2-6; D remains ambiguous. The germline V gene encodes CDR1 MGHDK and CDR2 SYGVNS. The CDR3 length is 17 residues. Deletions cut 4 bases from V and 0 bases from J, with 13 bases between. CDR3 nucleotide sequence: TGTGCCAGCAGTGGCGTGGACCGAAGCTCTGGGGCCAACGTCCTGACTTTC. It yields the protein CASSGVDRSSGANVLTF.

CDR3 protein: CASRGRARENIQYF. Here the CDR3 DNA reads TGTGCCAGCCGTGGTAGAGCTAGAGAAAACATTCAGTACTTC. V and J are TRBV6-6 and TRBJ2-4; D remains unclear. Germline V CDR1 and CDR2: MNHNY, SVGAGI (reference sequence). V dropped 8 bases and J dropped 5 bases, with 16 bases sitting between them. This CDR3 contains 14 residues.

The chain combines TRBV24-1 with TRBJ2-2, with TRBD1 as a possible D gene (6 bases). CDR1 and CDR2 from the germline V gene are KGHDR and SFDVKD. There are 15 residues in the CDR3. V lost 0 bases and J 5 bases, leaving 9 bases between the germline ends. In nucleotides, the CDR3 is TGTGCCACCAGTGATTTGGGCAGGGGAACCGGGGAGCTGTTTTTT. Translated: CATSDLGRGTGELFF.

This clonotype has a handful of counts. The rearrangement joins TRBV7-2 to TRBJ2-3; TRBD1 might be the D (6 bases). This CDR3 is 15 amino acids long. CDR1 and CDR2 from the germline V gene are SGHTA and FQGNSA. Trimming left V 6 bases short and J 0 bases short, with 13 bases between. CDR3 coding DNA: TGTGCCAGCAGACTACAGGGTTCTAGCACAGATACGCAGTATTTT. Encoded protein: CASRLQGSSTDTQYF.

This clonotype was counted at least ten times. This sequence joins TRBV29-1 and TRBJ2-1, with D unclear. CDR1 is SQVTM, CDR2 ANQGSEA, per germline. Trimming cost V 5 bases and J 15 bases, with 17 bases left between them. The CDR3 covers 11 residues. CDR3 residues: CSVTKDPYPFF. The CDR3 DNA follows: TGCAGCGTTACAAAGGACCCTTACCCGTTCTTC.

The rearrangement joins TRBV18 to TRBJ1-3; maybe TRBD1 (6 bases). CDR1 is KGHSH, CDR2 LQKENI, per germline. This CDR3 is 15 amino acids long. Trimming pared 2 bases from V and 4 bases from J, leaving 12 bases between. The CDR3 region is CASSPTYREGNTIYF. In DNA form, the CDR3 reads TGTGCCAGCTCACCAACTTACAGGGAAGGAAACACCATATATTTT.

This clonotype was seen many times. This chain joins TRBV7-2 and TRBJ1-2; 8 nucleotides align to TRBD1. The CDR3 totals 15 residues. Germline V gene sequence: CDR1 SGHTA, CDR2 FQGNSA. Germline trimming cut 5 bases from V and 2 bases from J; bases unmatched to any gene: 7. CDR3: CASSARTGHNYGYTF. The CDR3 region has the DNA TGTGCCAGCAGCGCCAGGACAGGGCACAACTATGGCTACACCTTC. Filled out from reference TRBV7-2 and TRBJ1-2, the complete variable domain reads GAGVSQSPSNKVTEKGKDVELRCDPISGHTALYWYRQSLGQGLEFLIYFQGNSAPDKSGLPSDRFSAERTGGSVSTLTIQRTQQEDSAVYLCASSARTGHNYGYTFGSGTRLTVV.

Only a few counts were recorded for this clonotype. The V and J genes are TRBV7-9 and TRBJ2-1; D perhaps matches TRBD2 (6 bases). The V gene's germline CDR1 is SEHNR and CDR2 FQNEAQ (reference sequence). V gave up 7 bases and J gave up 10 bases, with 17 bases separating them. This CDR3 comprises 13 residues. CDR3 region: CASKTVEGEEQFF. Written as DNA, the CDR3 is TGTGCCAGCAAGACGGTGGAGGGTGAAGAGCAGTTCTTC.

The chain couples TRBV6-2 or TRBV6-3 to TRBJ2-7; 7 nucleotides line up with TRBD1. Germline CDR1 MNHEY, CDR2 SVGEGT. This CDR3 contains 18 residues. The V gene end was trimmed by 6 bases and the J gene end by 0 bases; junction bases not matched to a gene: 17. CDR3 protein: CASRRLTLDRSSSYEQYF. The CDR3 DNA reads TGTGCCAGCAGACGACTAACCCTGGACAGGTCGAGCTCCTACGAGCAGTACTTC.